Below are 5 T cell receptor beta chains sequenced from a single sample in a study of immune evolution from preneoplasia to lung adenocarcinoma. Profiling relied on immunoSEQ multiplex PCR, and the TCRdb table lists in-frame clones only, not all of them. The table records tens of thousands of clones, around 80% of them present only once. The sequenced material came from FFPE invasive lung adenocarcinoma tissue. Every receptor here comes from a person aged 55 to 75 with lung adenocarcinoma.

The V call is TRBV5-1, the J call TRBJ2-2; TRBD1 agrees at 7 bases. Germline CDR1 and CDR2: SGHRS and YFSETQ. The CDR3 consists of 15 residues. V lost 1 base and J lost 3; bases outside the gene matches: 3. The CDR3 DNA follows: TGCGCCAGCAGCTTGATAGGGGGCGACACCGGGGAGCTGTTTTTT. Translation: CASSLIGGDTGELFF.

This clone was seen a few times. The V call is TRBV6-1, the J call TRBJ2-3; TRBD1 matches at 8 bases. V lost 6 bases to trimming and J lost 4 bases; unmatched junction nucleotides: 6. CDR1 and CDR2 (germline): MNHNS, SASEGT. The CDR3 runs 14 residues. In DNA form, the CDR3 reads TGTGCCAGCAGGAAGCAGGGGGCGGCAGATACGCAGTATTTT. Its translation is CASRKQGAADTQYF.

The chain couples TRBV18 to TRBJ1-5, with D unresolved. The V gene lost 4 bases and the J gene lost 2 bases, with 9 bases spanning the gap. The CDR3 contains 14 residues. Germline CDR1 is KGHSH and CDR2 is LQKENI. Here the CDR3 reads CASSQGGGNQPQHF. For the CDR3, the DNA is TGTGCCAGCTCACAGGGTGGGGGCAATCAGCCCCAGCATTTT.

This sequence joins TRBV2 and TRBJ1-6, with 9 positions matching TRBD1. Losses at the gene ends were 4 bases for V and 10 bases for J; bases not matched to a gene: 11. Per the germline V gene, CDR1 is SNHLY and CDR2 is FYNNEI. This CDR3 spans 16 amino acids. The CDR3 sequence is CASSAYRGPISSPLHF. In DNA form, the CDR3 reads TGTGCCAGCAGTGCCTACAGGGGGCCAATTTCATCACCCCTCCACTTT.

This chain connects TRBV7-2 to TRBJ2-7; the D gene is possibly TRBD2 (5 bases). The CDR3 covers 13 residues. The V gene lost 6 bases and the J gene lost 6 bases, with 15 bases spanning the gap. Per germline, CDR1 SGHTA and CDR2 FQGNSA. The chain's CDR3 is CASRRTPLTEQYF. The CDR3 nucleotides are TGTGCCAGCAGGAGGACTCCTCTGACCGAGCAGTACTTC.